The entry below describes one T cell receptor beta chain. There is no known antigen for this receptor. Per-base quality was not reported, and no clone a single base away is much larger than it. These data belong to a study of blood T cells in healthy people across ages (dated by TCRdb to 2013 to 2016). With regard to the full study: Template switching captured roughly one uniquely barcoded TCR beta cDNA molecule per two T cells in model experiments. The donors were split into four age groups: young (average approximately 16 years), middle-aged (roughly 40), aged (about 56) and long-lived (roughly 80). Using the same blood draw, the study looked at two additional independent replicas of 1 million unique cDNA reads for two donors, one aged 18 to 30 and the other aged 80 or older. Using deep sequencing normalized with unique cDNA molecular identifiers, the study measured how TCR beta repertoire diversity changes with age. What the authors observed across the whole study: As age increased, observed TCR beta diversity per million T cells dropped in a roughly linear way, and a significant reduction was already evident by age 40. Total diversity estimates from one million sequenced T cells were considered lower bounds and underestimates. Observed TCR beta diversity correlated strongly with the percentage of naive T cells measured by flow cytometry. Since profiling was done on bulk unsorted PBMCs, naive and antigen-experienced compartments could not be conclusively compared. Compared with the aged group, the long-lived group had more naive CD4+ T cells, fewer expanded clones and increased TCR diversity, suggesting age selection. Because the CMV infection status of the donors was unknown, age-related changes in expanded clonotypes may potentially have been confounded.

The donors were roughly 38 Caucasian individuals from Russia, aged roughly 6 to 100 years, who were systemically healthy. Ten milliliters of peripheral blood were collected from each donor into EDTA-treated Vacutainer tubes. Ficoll-Paque density-gradient centrifugation was used to isolate PBMCs, with at least 7 million per sample. Total RNA was extracted from PBMCs with Trizol reagent, with at least 6 micrograms obtained per sample. For every donor, flow cytometry on a PBMC aliquot measured the percentage of naive CD45RAhigh/CD27high T cells. V loses 7 bases at its end and J loses 16 bases; junction bases beyond the gene matches: 23. Counted from cysteine to phenylalanine, this CDR3 has 17 amino acids. Kept here is only the CDR3 DNA, which spans 51 bases and is read in frame from base 1. Taken from the germline V gene, the CDR1 and CDR2 loops are SGHRS and YFSETQ. Library prep was done by 5' RACE. Sequencing relied on an Illumina HiSeq 2500. A second PCR of roughly 6 to 12 cycles was performed with a sample-barcoded 5' primer and a J-beta primer mix. Each TCR beta cDNA molecule received a unique molecular identifier from a template-switch 5' adaptor carrying 12 random nucleotides. At least 3 million CDR3-containing paired-end reads were obtained from each sample. The Mint cDNA synthesis kit, primed by a TRBC-specific oligonucleotide, was used to synthesize first-strand cDNA from all RNA. Following uracil-DNA glycosylase treatment, a first 18-cycle PCR with universal primers M1SS and BC2_uni_R was performed on all cDNA. Per the source publication's procedure: For normalization, 1 million high-quality reads were randomly selected from each sample, with every read carrying a distinct molecular identifier. Instead of being binned into consensus sequences, reads that shared molecular identifiers were thrown out. MiTCR, run with a Q25 quality threshold and the strictest error-elimination algorithm, handled CDR3 identification, clonotype clustering and error correction. A nonparametric unseen species model with Euler transformation was used to estimate a lower bound on total TCR beta diversity. Using fastp at Q25 and MiXCR, TCRdb reprocessed the public reads and kept productive beta chains. Under each unique CDR3 protein, matching rows form one entry showing the most common genes and DNA. These V and J calls are TCRdb output, not the study's own analysis. The sample contains around 780,000 distinct CDR3 sequences, 20% to 30% of them found a single time. 2.5% to 3.5% of the sample lies in the top ten.

The same sample was also used in a study of T cells of mothers and their children. As the second study states: Nine systemically healthy Caucasian individuals served as donors, namely three mothers together with their six children. cDNA synthesis used all of the extracted RNA, with roughly 1.5 ug of RNA in each 15 ul reaction. Sample barcodes and 2-4 random nucleotides were added via the M1S primer in the second PCR. Each mother yielded over 8 million TCR beta CDR3 reads and each child roughly 3.1 million reads. TCR recombination output is similarly shaped by thymic selection in related and unrelated pairs, with a minor effect exerted by inherited differences. Normalized repertoire overlap was always found to be slightly, but never significantly, higher in related mother-child pairs than in unrelated mother-child pairs. No persistent microchimeric T cell clones were detected, at a sensitivity of 90 to 100 clones per million clonotypes. To look for features that set related mother-child pairs apart from unrelated individuals, the researchers ran deep NGS to compare the TCR beta repertoires of mothers and children. On average, the children were approximately 12 +/- 4 years old, while the mothers were around 42 +/- 4 years old. After adapter ligation with NEBNext reagents, the libraries were sequenced on Illumina HiSeq 2000 with 100+100 nt paired-end reads. To avoid cross-contamination, the mother libraries and the child libraries were prepared a month apart and sequenced in separate runs. Each donor had between roughly 450,000 and 2,300,000 distinct TCR beta clonotypes identified. Naive TCR beta clonotypes were estimated from low-frequency clonotypes matched to each donor's FACS-determined naive share, without sorting.

The receptor comes from a boy between 10 and 17 years old in good health. The chain is encoded by TRBV5-1 joined to TRBJ2-1; 13 nucleotides in the junction match TRBD2. Material for sequencing was blood. CDR3 sequence: CASSKRGIPTSGGAAFF. The bases read TGCGCCAGCTCGAAAAGGGGGATCCCTACTAGCGGGGGGGCCGCTTTCTTC. Beyond the CDR3, the reference TRBV5-1 and TRBJ2-1 genes provide the residues; the full variable domain reads: KAGVTQTPRYLIKTRGQQVTLSCSPISGHRSVSWYQQTPGQGLQFLFEYFSETQRNKGNFPGRFSGRQFSNSRSEMNVSTLELGDSALYLCASSKRGIPTSGGAAFFGPGTRLTVL.